This T cell receptor (beta chain) was obtained from a study of cytomegalovirus exposure and HLA in healthy donors. Primers: 60 Vbeta forward and 13 Jbeta reverse. Sequenced by immunoSEQ multiplex PCR; TCRdb stores in-frame clones only, minus some. The sample includes 100,000 to 150,000 clones, around 82% of them seen just once. General observations from the study: Specificity of a few CMV-associated chains for CMV antigens was verified in vitro. Among the sequence variants, a highly shared cluster was likely an artifact of sequencing. The authors enumerated over 150 TCR beta chains as linked to cytomegalovirus.

Between the trimmed V and J ends, which lost 0 bases and 1 base, there was a span of 7 bases. The CDR3 loop spans 14 amino acids. Per germline, CDR1 SGDLS and CDR2 YYNGEE. Each donor's status was that of a healthy bone marrow donor. Comments on this clone: As yet, its antigen is unknown. This sample also contains other DNA sequences that code for the same CDR3.

The sequencing input was PBMCs. The rearrangement uses TRBV9 and TRBJ1-2; the D is unclear. The receptor comes from a young man in good health and CMV-seropositive. The DNA for the CDR3 is TGTGCCAGCAGCGTAGGTGGCGGTAACTATGGCTACACCTTC. Its translation is CASSVGGGNYGYTF. Based on the CDR3 plus reference TRBV9 and TRBJ1-2, the full variable domain is DSGVTQTPKHLITATGQRVTLRCSPRSGDLSVYWYQQSLDQGLQFLIQYYNGEERAKGNILERFSAQQFPDLHSELNLSSLELGDSALYFCASSVGGGNYGYTFGSGTRLTVV.